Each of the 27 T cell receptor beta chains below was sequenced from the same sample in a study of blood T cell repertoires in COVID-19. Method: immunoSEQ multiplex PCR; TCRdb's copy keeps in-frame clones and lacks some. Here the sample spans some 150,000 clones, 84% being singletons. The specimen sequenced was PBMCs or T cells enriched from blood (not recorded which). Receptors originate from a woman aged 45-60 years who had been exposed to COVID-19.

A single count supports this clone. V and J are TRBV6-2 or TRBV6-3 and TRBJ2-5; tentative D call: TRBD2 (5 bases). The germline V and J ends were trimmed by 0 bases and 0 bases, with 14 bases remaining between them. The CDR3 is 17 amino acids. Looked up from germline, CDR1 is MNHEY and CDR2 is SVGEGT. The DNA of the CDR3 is TGTGCCAGCAGTTACTCGAATACTAGAAGGTACCAAGAGACCCAGTACTTC. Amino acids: CASSYSNTRRYQETQYF.

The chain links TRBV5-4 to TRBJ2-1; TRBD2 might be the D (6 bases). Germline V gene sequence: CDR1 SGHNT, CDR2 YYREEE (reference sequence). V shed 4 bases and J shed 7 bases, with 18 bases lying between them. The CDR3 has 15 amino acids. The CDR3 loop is CASSMTSTPGNEQFF. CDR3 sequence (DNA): TGTGCCAGCAGCATGACTAGTACCCCAGGGAATGAGCAGTTCTTC.

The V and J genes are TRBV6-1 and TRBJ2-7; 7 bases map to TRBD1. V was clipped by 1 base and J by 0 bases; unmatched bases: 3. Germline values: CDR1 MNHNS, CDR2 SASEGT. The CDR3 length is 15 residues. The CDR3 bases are TGTGCCAGCAGTGAAGAGGGGACAGCCTCCTACGAGCAGTACTTC. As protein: CASSEEGTASYEQYF.

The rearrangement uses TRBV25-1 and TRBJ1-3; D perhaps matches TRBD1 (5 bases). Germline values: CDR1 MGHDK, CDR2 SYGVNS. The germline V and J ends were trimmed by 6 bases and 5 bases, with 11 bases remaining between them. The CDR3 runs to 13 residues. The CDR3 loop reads CASRQALRNTIYF. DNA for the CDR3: TGTGCCAGCAGACAGGCGCTAAGAAACACCATATATTTT.

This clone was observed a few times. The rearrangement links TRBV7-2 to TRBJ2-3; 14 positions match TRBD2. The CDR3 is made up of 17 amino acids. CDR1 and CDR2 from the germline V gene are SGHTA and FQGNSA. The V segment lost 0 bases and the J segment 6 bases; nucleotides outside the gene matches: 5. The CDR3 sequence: CASSLAGTSGRADTQYF. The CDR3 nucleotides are TGTGCCAGCAGCTTAGCCGGGACTAGCGGGAGAGCTGATACGCAGTATTTT.

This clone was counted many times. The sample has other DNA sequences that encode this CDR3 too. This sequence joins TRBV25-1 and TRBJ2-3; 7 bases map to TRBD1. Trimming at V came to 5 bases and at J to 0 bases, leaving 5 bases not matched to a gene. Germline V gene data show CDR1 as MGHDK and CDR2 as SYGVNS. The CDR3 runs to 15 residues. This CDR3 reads CASSLGGASTDTQYF. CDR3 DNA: TGTGCCAGCAGTCTAGGGGGCGCTAGCACAGATACGCAGTATTTT.

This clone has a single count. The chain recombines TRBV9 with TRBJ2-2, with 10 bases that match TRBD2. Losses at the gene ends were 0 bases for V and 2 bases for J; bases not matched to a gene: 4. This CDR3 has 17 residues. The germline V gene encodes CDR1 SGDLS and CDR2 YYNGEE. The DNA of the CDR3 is TGTGCCAGCAGCGTAGCCCCTAGCGGGAGTAACACCGGGGAGCTGTTTTTT. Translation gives CASSVAPSGSNTGELFF.

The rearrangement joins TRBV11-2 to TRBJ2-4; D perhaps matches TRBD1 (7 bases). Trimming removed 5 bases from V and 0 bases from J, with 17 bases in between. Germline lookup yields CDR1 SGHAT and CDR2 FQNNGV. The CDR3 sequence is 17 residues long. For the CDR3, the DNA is TGTGCCAGCAGCCAAACGGCAGGGGGACTAGCCAAAAACATTCAGTACTTC. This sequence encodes CASSQTAGGLAKNIQYF. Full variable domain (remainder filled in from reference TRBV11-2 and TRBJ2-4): EAGVAQSPRYKIIEKRQSVAFWCNPISGHATLYWYQQILGQGPKLLIQFQNNGVVDDSQLPKDRFSAERLKGVDSTLKIQPAKLEDSAVYLCASSQTAGGLAKNIQYFGAGTRLSVL.

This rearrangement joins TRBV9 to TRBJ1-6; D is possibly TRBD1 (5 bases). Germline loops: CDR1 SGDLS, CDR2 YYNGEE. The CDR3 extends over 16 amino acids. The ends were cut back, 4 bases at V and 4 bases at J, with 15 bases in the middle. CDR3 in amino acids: CASSPRGGTYNSPLHF. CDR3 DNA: TGTGCCAGCAGCCCGCGGGGGGGAACGTATAATTCACCCCTCCACTTT.

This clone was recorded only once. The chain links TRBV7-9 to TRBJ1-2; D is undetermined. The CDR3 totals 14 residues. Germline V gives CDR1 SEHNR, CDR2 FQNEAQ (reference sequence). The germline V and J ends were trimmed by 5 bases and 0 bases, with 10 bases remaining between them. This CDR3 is CASSPSPANYGYTF. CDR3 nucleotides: TGTGCCAGCAGCCCATCCCCGGCTAACTATGGCTACACCTTC.

The CDR3: CASSDTGLAKNIQYF. In DNA form, the CDR3 reads TGTGCCAGCAGTGATACAGGGCTAGCCAAAAACATTCAGTACTTC. This chain links TRBV7-8 with TRBJ2-4; a weak D match, TRBD1 (6 bases). V lost 6 bases to trimming and J lost 0 bases, with 12 bases between them. The germline CDR1 and CDR2 sequences are SGHVS and FQNEAQ. The CDR3 length is 15 residues.

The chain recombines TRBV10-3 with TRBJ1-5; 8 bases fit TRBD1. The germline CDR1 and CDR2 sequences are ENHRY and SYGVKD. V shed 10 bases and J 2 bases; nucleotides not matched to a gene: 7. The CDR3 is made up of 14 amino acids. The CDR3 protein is CATSGQAGNQPQHF. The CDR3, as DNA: TGTGCCACCTCGGGACAGGCAGGCAATCAGCCCCAGCATTTT.

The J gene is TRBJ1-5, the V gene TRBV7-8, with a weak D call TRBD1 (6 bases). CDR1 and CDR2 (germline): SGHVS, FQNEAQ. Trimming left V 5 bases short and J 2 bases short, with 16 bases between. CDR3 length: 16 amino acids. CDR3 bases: TGTGCCAGCAGCCCGCCATCCACAGGGCGCAATCAGCCCCAGCATTTT. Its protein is CASSPPSTGRNQPQHF.

CDR3 nucleotides: TGTGCCAGTAGTATTCGGACAGGACAAATAGAATCGATGAACACTGAAGCTTTCTTT. Amino acid sequence: CASSIRTGQIESMNTEAFF. The chain employs TRBV19 and TRBJ1-1; 7 bases fit TRBD1. The V segment lost 3 bases and the J segment 0 bases; nucleotides outside the gene matches: 16. The V gene's germline CDR1 is LNHDA and CDR2 SQIVND (reference sequence). The CDR3 contains 19 residues.

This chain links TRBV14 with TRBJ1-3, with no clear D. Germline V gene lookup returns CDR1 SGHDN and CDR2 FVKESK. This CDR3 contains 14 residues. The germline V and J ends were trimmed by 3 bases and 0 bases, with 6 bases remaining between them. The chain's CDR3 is CASSQISSGNTIYF. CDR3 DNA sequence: TGTGCCAGCAGCCAGATCAGCTCTGGAAACACCATATATTTT. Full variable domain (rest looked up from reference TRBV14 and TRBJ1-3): EAGVTQFPSHSVIEKGQTVTLRCDPISGHDNLYWYRRVMGKEIKFLLHFVKESKQDESGMPNNRFLAERTGGTYSTLKVQPAELEDSGVYFCASSQISSGNTIYFGEGSWLTVV.

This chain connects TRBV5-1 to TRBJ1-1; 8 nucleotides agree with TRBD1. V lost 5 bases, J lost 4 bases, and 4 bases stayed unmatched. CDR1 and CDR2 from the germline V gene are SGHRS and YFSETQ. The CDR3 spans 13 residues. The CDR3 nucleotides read TGCGCCAGCAGTACAGGGGGTCTCACTGAAGCTTTCTTT. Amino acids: CASSTGGLTEAFF.

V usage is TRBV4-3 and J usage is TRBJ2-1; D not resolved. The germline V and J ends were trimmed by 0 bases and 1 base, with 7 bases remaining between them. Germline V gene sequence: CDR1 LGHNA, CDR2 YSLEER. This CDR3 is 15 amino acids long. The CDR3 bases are TGCGCCAGCAGCCAAGATCCCCTTTCCTACAATGAGCAGTTCTTC. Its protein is CASSQDPLSYNEQFF.

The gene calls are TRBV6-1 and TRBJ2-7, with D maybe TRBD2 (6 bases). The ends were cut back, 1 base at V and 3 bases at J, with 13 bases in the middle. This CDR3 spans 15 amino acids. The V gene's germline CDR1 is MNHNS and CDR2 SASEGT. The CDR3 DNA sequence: TGTGCCAGCAGTGAAGAGGGCGGGGCGAACTACGAGCAGTACTTC. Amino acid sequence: CASSEEGGANYEQYF.

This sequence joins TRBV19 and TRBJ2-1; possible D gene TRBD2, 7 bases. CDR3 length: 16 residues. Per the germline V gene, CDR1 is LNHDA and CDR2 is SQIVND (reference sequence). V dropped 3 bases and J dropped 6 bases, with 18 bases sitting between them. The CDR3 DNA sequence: TGTGCCAGTAGTATTTTGGCGGGGGCTGGGGGCAATGAGCAGTTCTTC. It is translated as CASSILAGAGGNEQFF.

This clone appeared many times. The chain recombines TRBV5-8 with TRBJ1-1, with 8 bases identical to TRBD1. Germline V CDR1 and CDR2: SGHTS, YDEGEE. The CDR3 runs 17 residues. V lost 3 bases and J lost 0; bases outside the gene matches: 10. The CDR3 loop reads CASSSQGRGLVNTEAFF. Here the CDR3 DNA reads TGTGCCAGCAGCTCCCAGGGCAGGGGGCTCGTGAACACTGAAGCTTTCTTT. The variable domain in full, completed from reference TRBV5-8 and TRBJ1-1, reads EAGVTQSPTHLIKTRGQQATLRCSPISGHTSVYWYQQALGLGLQFLLWYDEGEERNRGNFPPRFSGRQFPNYSSELNVNALELEDSALYLCASSSQGRGLVNTEAFFGQGTRLTVV.

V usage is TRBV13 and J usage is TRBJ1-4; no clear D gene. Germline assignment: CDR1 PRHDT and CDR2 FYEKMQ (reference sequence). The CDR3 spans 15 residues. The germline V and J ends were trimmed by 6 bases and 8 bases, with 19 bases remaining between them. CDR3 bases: TGTGCCAGCAGACCCCGACCGCCCCAGGAAGAAAAACTGTTTTTT. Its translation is CASRPRPPQEEKLFF.

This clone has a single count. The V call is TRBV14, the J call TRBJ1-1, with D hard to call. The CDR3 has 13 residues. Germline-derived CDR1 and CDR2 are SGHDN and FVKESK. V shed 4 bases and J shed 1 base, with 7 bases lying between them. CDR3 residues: CASSLHSNTEAFF. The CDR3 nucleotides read TGTGCCAGCAGCCTGCACTCGAACACTGAAGCTTTCTTT.

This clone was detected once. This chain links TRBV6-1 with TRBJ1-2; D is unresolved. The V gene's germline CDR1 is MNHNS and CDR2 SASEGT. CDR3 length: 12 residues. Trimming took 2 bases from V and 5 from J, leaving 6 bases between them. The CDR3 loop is CASSESVYGYTF. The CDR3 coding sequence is TGTGCCAGCAGTGAATCCGTATATGGCTACACCTTC.

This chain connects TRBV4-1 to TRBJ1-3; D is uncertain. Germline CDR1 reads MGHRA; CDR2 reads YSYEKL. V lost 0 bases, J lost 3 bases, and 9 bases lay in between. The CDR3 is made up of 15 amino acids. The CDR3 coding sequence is TGCGCCAGCAGCCAAGAGGAGGCATTTGGAAACACCATATATTTT. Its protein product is CASSQEEAFGNTIYF.

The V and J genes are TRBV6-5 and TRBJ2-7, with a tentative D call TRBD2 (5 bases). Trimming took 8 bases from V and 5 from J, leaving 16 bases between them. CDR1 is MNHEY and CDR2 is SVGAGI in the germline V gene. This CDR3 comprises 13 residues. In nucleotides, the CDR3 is TGTGCCAGCGTCGGGGTCATCCCCCACGAGCAGTACTTC. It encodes CASVGVIPHEQYF.

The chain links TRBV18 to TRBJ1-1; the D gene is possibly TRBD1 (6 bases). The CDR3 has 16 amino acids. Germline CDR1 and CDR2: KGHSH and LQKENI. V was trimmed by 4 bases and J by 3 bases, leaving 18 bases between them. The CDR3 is CASSLFQRGKDTEAFF. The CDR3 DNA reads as TGTGCCAGCTCACTCTTTCAGAGGGGGAAGGACACTGAAGCTTTCTTT.

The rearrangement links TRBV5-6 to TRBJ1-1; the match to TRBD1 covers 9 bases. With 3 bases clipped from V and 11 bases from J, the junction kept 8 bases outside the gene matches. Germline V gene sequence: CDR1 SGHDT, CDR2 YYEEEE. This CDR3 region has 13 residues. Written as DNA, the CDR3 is TGTGCCAGCAGCTCCCGGGACAGGGTATCGGCTTTCTTT. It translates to CASSSRDRVSAFF.